The TCR beta chain under discussion was sequenced for a study of monozygotic twins with inflammatory bowel disease. The germline V gene has CDR1 KGHSH and CDR2 LQKENI. The CDR3 has 14 amino acids. TCRdb re-called the 5' RACE reads and gives one entry per CDR3 protein, without DNA. Reported are more than 300,000 distinct CDR3 sequences; the ten largest clones contain 2.5% to 3%. The sample was blood. The gene calls are TRBV18 and TRBJ1-1; TCRdb selects TRBD1, and the lack of DNA leaves this call unchecked. The sequence was collected from a human donor with ulcerative colitis or Crohn's disease, or a healthy co-twin of an affected twin (not recorded which). The CDR3 reads CASSGPGTGTEAFF. The full variable domain, its missing parts supplied by reference TRBV18 and TRBJ1-1, is NAGVMQNPRHLVRRRGQEARLRCSPMKGHSHVYWYRQLPEEGLKFMVYLQKENIIDESGMPKERFSAEFPKEGPSILRIQQVVRGDSAAYFCASSGPGTGTEAFFGQGTRLTVV.